One T cell receptor (beta chain) is described in this entry. The data originate from a study of PD-L1 blockade in urothelial cancer. At the level of the study: Patients' atezolizumab regimen, 1,200 mg intravenously every 3 weeks, began at some point between 2014 and 2015.

V gave up 2 bases and J gave up 7 bases, with 6 bases separating them. This CDR3 has 11 amino acids. Per the germline V gene, CDR1 is SGHTS and CDR2 is YDEGEE. Sequencing used immunoSEQ multiplex PCR; TCRdb keeps in-frame clones, though not all of them. The table lists tens of thousands of clones, around 89% of them singletons. Time point noted: pretreatment peripheral blood. Sequenced here: PBMCs, sampled around atezolizumab (anti-PD-L1) treatment. The chain couples TRBV5-8 to TRBJ1-1; D unresolved. The sequence came from a man aged 60 to 69 with urothelial cancer. Here the CDR3 reads CASSFTIEAFF. For the CDR3, the DNA is TGTGCCAGCAGCTTTACAATTGAAGCTTTCTTT. Full variable domain (missing parts from reference TRBV5-8 and TRBJ1-1): EAGVTQSPTHLIKTRGQQATLRCSPISGHTSVYWYQQALGLGLQFLLWYDEGEERNRGNFPPRFSGRQFPNYSSELNVNALELEDSALYLCASSFTIEAFFGQGTRLTVV.